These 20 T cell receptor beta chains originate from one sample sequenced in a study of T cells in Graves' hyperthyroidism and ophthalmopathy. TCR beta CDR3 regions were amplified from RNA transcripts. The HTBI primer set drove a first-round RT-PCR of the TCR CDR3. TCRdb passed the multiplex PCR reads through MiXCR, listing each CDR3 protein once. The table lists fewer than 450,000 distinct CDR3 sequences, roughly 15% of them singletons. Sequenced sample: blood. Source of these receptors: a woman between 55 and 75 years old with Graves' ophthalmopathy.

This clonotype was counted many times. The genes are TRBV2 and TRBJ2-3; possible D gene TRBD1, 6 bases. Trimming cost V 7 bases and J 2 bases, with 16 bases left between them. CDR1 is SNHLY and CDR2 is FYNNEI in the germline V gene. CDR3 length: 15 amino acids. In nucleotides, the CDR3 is TGTGCCAGCAACCGACAGGTTCGGGCCACAGATACGCAGTATTTT. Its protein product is CASNRQVRATDTQYF.

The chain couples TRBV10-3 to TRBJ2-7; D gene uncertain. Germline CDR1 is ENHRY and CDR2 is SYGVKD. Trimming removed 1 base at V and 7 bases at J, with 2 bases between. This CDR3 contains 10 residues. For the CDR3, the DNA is TGTGCCATCAGTGAGTGGGAGCAGTACTTC. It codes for CAISEWEQYF.

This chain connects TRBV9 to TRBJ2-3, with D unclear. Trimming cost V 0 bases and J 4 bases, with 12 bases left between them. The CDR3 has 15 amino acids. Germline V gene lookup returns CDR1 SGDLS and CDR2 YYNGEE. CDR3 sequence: CASSVGDPSSDTQYF. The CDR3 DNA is TGTGCCAGCAGCGTAGGTGACCCCTCTTCAGATACGCAGTATTTT. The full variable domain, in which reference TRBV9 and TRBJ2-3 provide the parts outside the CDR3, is DSGVTQTPKHLITATGQRVTLRCSPRSGDLSVYWYQQSLDQGLQFLIQYYNGEERAKGNILERFSAQQFPDLHSELNLSSLELGDSALYFCASSVGDPSSDTQYFGPGTRLTVL.

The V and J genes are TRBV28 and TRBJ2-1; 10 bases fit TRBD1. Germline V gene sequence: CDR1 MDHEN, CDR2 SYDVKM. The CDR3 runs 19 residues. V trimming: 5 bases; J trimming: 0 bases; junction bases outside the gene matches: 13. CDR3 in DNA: TGTGCCAGCAGTCGACAGGGGGCAGGACTTAAGAGCTCCTACAATGAGCAGTTCTTC. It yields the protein CASSRQGAGLKSSYNEQFF.

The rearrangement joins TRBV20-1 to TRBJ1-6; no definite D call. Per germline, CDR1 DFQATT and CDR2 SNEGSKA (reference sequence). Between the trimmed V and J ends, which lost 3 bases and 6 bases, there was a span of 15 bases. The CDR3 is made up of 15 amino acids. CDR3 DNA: TGCAGTGCTAGCAGTCCAGCAGGCGTTAATTCACCCCTCCACTTT. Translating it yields CSASSPAGVNSPLHF.

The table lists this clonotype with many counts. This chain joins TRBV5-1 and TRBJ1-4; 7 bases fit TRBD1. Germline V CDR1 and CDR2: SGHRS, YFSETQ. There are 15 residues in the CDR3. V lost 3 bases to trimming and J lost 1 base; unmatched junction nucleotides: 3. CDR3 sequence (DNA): TGCGCCAGCAGCTGGGGGGACAGAACTAATGAAAAACTGTTTTTT. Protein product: CASSWGDRTNEKLFF.

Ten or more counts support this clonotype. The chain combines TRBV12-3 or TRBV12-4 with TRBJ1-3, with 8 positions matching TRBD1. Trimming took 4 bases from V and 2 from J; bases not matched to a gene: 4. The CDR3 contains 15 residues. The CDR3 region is CASSSTGGAGNTIYF. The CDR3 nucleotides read TGTGCCAGCAGTTCCACAGGGGGTGCTGGAAACACCATATATTTT.

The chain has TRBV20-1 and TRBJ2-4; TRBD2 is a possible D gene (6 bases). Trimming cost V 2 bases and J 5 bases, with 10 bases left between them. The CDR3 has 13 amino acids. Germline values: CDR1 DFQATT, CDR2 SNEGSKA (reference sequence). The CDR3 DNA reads TGCAGTGCTAGACCTACTAGCCAAAACATTCAGTACTTC. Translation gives CSARPTSQNIQYF.

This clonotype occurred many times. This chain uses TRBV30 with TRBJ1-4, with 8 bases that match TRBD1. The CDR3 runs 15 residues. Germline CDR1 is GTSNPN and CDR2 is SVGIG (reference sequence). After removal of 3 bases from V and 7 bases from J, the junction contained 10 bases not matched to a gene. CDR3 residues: CAWRGRGQGIEKLFF. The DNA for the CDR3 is TGTGCCTGGAGGGGGAGAGGACAGGGAATTGAAAAACTGTTTTTT.

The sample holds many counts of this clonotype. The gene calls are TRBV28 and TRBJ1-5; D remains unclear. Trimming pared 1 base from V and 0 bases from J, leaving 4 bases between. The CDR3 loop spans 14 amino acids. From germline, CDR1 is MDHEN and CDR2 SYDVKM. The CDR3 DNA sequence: TGTGCCAGCAGTTTATCCGTTAGCAATCAGCCCCAGCATTTT. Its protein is CASSLSVSNQPQHF.

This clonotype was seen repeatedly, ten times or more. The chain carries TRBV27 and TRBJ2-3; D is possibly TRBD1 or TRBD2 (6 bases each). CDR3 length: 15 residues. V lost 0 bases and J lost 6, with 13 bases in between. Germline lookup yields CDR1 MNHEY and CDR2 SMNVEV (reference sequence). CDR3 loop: CASSLSGGRRDTQYF. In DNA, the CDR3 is TGTGCCAGCAGTTTATCTGGGGGGCGGCGGGATACGCAGTATTTT.

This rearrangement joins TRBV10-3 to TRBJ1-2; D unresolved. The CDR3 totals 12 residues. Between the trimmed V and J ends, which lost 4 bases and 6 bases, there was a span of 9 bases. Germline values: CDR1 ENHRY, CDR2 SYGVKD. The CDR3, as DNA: TGTGCCATCAGTGTAGGACTTCATGGCTACACCTTC. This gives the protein CAISVGLHGYTF.

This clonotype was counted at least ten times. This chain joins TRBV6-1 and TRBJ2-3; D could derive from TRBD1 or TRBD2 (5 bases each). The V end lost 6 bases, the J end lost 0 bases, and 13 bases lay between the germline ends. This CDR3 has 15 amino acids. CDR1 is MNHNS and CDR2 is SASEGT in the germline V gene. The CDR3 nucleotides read TGTGCCAGCAGCCCGGGGCACCCTAGCACAGATACGCAGTATTTT. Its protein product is CASSPGHPSTDTQYF.

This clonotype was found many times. CDR3 nucleotide sequence: TGTGCCAGCAGCGCCGAGGGGGGGGTTTATGGCTACACCTTC. Amino acids: CASSAEGGVYGYTF. The chain recombines TRBV9 with TRBJ1-2, with TRBD1 as a possible D gene (6 bases). This CDR3 is built from 14 residues. Trimming shortened V by 3 bases and J by 5 bases, and 14 bases separated the two germline ends. The germline gives CDR1 SGDLS, CDR2 YYNGEE.

The DNA for the CDR3 is TGTGCCAGCAGGTCAGGGGGAAACACCATATATTTT. It specifies CASRSGGNTIYF. The chain uses TRBV12-3 or TRBV12-4 and TRBJ1-3; TRBD1 is a possible D gene (5 bases). The CDR3 covers 12 residues. V lost 6 bases to trimming and J lost 4 bases, with 7 bases between them.

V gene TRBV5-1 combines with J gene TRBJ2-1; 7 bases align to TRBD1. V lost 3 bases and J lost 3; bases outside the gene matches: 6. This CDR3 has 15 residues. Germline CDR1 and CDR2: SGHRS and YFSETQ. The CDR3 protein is CASSSRTGNYNEQFF. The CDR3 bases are TGCGCCAGCAGCTCGAGGACAGGCAACTACAATGAGCAGTTCTTC.

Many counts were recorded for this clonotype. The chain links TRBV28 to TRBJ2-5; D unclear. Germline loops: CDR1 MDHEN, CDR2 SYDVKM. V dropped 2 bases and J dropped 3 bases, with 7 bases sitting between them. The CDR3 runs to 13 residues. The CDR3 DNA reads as TGTGCCAGCAGTTTAACACTTGAAGAGACCCAGTACTTC. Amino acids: CASSLTLEETQYF.

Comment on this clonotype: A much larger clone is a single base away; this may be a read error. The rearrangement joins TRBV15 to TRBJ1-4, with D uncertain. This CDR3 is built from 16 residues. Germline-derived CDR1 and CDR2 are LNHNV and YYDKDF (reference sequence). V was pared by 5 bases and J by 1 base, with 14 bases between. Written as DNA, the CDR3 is TGTGCCACCAGCGGAGTGTACGGAGGAACTAATGAAAAACTGTTTTTT. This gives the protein CATSGVYGGTNEKLFF.

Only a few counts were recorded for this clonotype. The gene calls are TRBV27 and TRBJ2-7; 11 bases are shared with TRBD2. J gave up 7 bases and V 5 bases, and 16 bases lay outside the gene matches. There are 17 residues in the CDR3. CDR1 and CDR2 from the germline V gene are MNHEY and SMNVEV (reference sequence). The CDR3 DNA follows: TGTGCCAGCAGTCTCACTTTGCTAGCGGGAGGACTAGGGGAGCAGTACTTC. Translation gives CASSLTLLAGGLGEQYF.

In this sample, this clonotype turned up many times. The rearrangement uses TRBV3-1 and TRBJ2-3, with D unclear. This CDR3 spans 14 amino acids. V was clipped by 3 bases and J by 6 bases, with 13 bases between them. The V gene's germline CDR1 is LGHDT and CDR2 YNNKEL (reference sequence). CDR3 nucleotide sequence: TGTGCCAGCAGCCATCCCCGACTGGGCGATACGCAGTATTTT. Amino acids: CASSHPRLGDTQYF.